The sequence of this T cell receptor (beta chain) was determined in a study of blood T cell repertoires in COVID-19. Study context: The United States, Italy and Spain were the sources of the acute and convalescent COVID-19 samples.

Here immunoSEQ multiplex PCR was the method, and the copy in TCRdb shows in-frame clones only, minus some. The top ten clones hold approximately 1.6% of a sample with a few hundred thousand clones, approximately 86% of them seen once. Per the germline V gene, CDR1 is KGHDR and CDR2 is SFDVKD. J was trimmed by 5 bases and V by 4 bases; bases with no gene match: 6. This CDR3 has 14 amino acids. The material sequenced was PBMCs or T cells enriched from blood (not recorded which). The receptor comes from a woman in her fifties or sixties who had recovered from COVID-19. V usage is TRBV24-1 and J usage is TRBJ1-2; TRBD1 aligns across 7 bases. CDR3 coding DNA: TGTGCCACCAGTGACTCCGGACAGGATTATGGCTACACCTTC. Amino acids: CATSDSGQDYGYTF.